The 29 T cell receptor beta chains below were found in one sample sequenced in a study of T cells after yellow fever vaccination. From the 5' RACE reads, TCRdb called clonotypes with MiXCR, one entry per CDR3 protein. Of 300,000 to 400,000 distinct CDR3 sequences detected, roughly 8% appear once; the ten largest clones hold approximately 15%. Specimen: PBMCs, collected approximately 47 days after the first yellow fever vaccination. The receptor source for this set is a man between 18 and 35 years old who received the YFV17D yellow fever vaccine.

This clonotype was detected ten times or more. The gene calls are TRBV7-8 and TRBJ1-1, with a possible D match to TRBD1 (6 bases). V was trimmed by 5 bases and J by 8 bases, leaving 9 bases between them. Germline V lookup: CDR1 SGHVS, CDR2 FQNEAQ. CDR3 size: 11 residues. CDR3 amino acids: CASSHTGEAFF. In DNA, the CDR3 is TGTGCCAGCAGCCATACAGGGGAAGCTTTCTTT.

The V call is TRBV11-2, the J call TRBJ1-4; D perhaps matches TRBD1 (6 bases). This CDR3 has 20 residues. The V gene lost 4 bases and the J gene lost 5 bases, with 29 bases spanning the gap. The germline CDR1 and CDR2 sequences are SGHAT and FQNNGV. The chain's CDR3 is CASSSEPTGTSLCENEKLFF. Written as DNA, the CDR3 is TGTGCCAGCAGCTCCGAGCCGACCGGGACAAGCCTCTGTGAAAATGAAAAACTGTTTTTT.

The chain is built from TRBV11-2 and TRBJ2-5; maybe TRBD2 (6 bases). Germline values: CDR1 SGHAT, CDR2 FQNNGV. The CDR3 is 16 amino acids. Trimming removed 5 bases at V and 0 bases at J, with 16 bases between. The CDR3 here is CASSGLGGVYQETQYF. For the CDR3, the DNA is TGTGCCAGCAGCGGCCTCGGGGGAGTCTACCAAGAGACCCAGTACTTC.

This rearrangement joins TRBV5-1 to TRBJ2-2; tentatively, D is TRBD1 (5 bases). Trimming cost V 1 base and J 7 bases, with 17 bases left between them. Per the germline V gene, CDR1 is SGHRS and CDR2 is YFSETQ. This CDR3 contains 16 residues. The CDR3 loop is CASSLSVDTGHGELFF. The CDR3 DNA reads TGCGCCAGCAGCTTGTCCGTTGACACCGGACACGGGGAGCTGTTTTTT.

This clonotype was found a few times. The chain has TRBV5-5 and TRBJ1-1; D unresolved. Germline lookup yields CDR1 SGHKS and CDR2 YYEKEE (reference sequence). The CDR3 is made up of 12 amino acids. Trimming stripped 3 bases from V and 8 bases from J, with 11 bases between. CDR3 DNA sequence: TGTGCCAGCAGCTCGGGCATCCGGGAAGCTTTCTTT. Encoded protein: CASSSGIREAFF. Combining the CDR3 with reference TRBV5-5 and TRBJ1-1 gives the whole variable domain DAGVTQSPTHLIKTRGQQVTLRCSPISGHKSVSWYQQVLGQGPQFIFQYYEKEERGRGNFPDRFSARQFPNYSSELNVNALLLGDSALYLCASSSGIREAFFGQGTRLTVV.

This clonotype was seen ten or more times. J is TRBJ2-5 and V is TRBV20-1, with a weak D call TRBD1 (5 bases). Germline CDR1 and CDR2: DFQATT and SNEGSKA (reference sequence). The CDR3 sequence is 12 residues long. The V end was cut by 6 bases, the J end by 4 bases, with 12 bases between. CDR3 nucleotide sequence: TGCAGTGCGGGTCAGGGTATAGAGACCCAGTACTTC. Encoded protein: CSAGQGIETQYF.

This clonotype came up once. The V call is TRBV4-2, the J call TRBJ2-1; TRBD2 matches 7 bases. The CDR3 covers 14 residues. Per germline, CDR1 LGHNA and CDR2 YNFKEQ. Trimming removed 3 bases from V and 5 bases from J; junction bases left unmatched: 4. In nucleotides, the CDR3 is TGTGCCAGCAGCCAGAGCGGGGCCAACAATGAGCAGTTCTTC. Protein sequence: CASSQSGANNEQFF.

This clonotype was picked up a small number of times. The CDR3 coding sequence is TGTGCCAGCAGCTTGGGGGGACAAAGCAGTTACACCGGGGAGCTGTTTTTT. Protein product: CASSLGGQSSYTGELFF. This chain connects TRBV11-3 to TRBJ2-2; D tentatively reads TRBD1 or TRBD2 (6 bases each). Germline CDR1 SGHNT, CDR2 YENEEA. The CDR3 loop spans 17 amino acids. The V end was cut by 3 bases, the J end by 3 bases, with 17 bases between.

The gene calls are TRBV5-6 and TRBJ2-2; possible D gene TRBD2, 6 bases. V lost 3 bases to trimming and J lost 8 bases, with 23 bases between them. The CDR3 runs 17 residues. Germline V gives CDR1 SGHDT, CDR2 YYEEEE. The CDR3: CASSWRVQVPTPGELFF. The DNA for the CDR3 is TGTGCCAGCAGCTGGAGGGTACAGGTCCCAACCCCGGGGGAGCTGTTTTTT.

This clonotype was counted many times. J is TRBJ2-7 and V is TRBV2, with 10 bases fitting TRBD1. The CDR3 length is 15 residues. The germline gives CDR1 SNHLY, CDR2 FYNNEI. Trimming removed 5 bases from V and 2 bases from J; junction bases left unmatched: 6. The DNA for the CDR3 is TGTGCCAGCAGTCCTCGGGACAGGGGAACCTACGAGCAGTACGTC. It is translated as CASSPRDRGTYEQYV.

This clonotype was detected a few times. The CDR3 here is CSASRDPGSPLHF. CDR3 sequence (DNA): TGCAGTGCTTCCCGGGATCCGGGGTCACCCCTCCACTTT. V and J are TRBV20-1 and TRBJ1-6, with D unresolved. The CDR3 loop spans 13 amino acids. V lost 5 bases, J lost 10 bases, and 15 bases lay in between. Germline V gene data show CDR1 as DFQATT and CDR2 as SNEGSKA (reference sequence).

V and J are TRBV5-6 and TRBJ1-1; 7 bases are shared with TRBD1. Germline V lookup: CDR1 SGHDT, CDR2 YYEEEE. This CDR3 contains 14 residues. The V segment lost 6 bases and the J segment 5 bases; nucleotides outside the gene matches: 10. The CDR3 region is CASIPRHRGTEAFF. The CDR3 bases are TGTGCCAGCATCCCCCGGCACAGGGGAACTGAAGCTTTCTTT.

The rearrangement links TRBV7-8 to TRBJ2-2, with 12 bases aligning to TRBD2. This CDR3 contains 15 residues. CDR1 and CDR2 (germline): SGHVS, FQNEAQ. Germline trimming cut 5 bases from V and 5 bases from J; bases unmatched to any gene: 3. The CDR3 sequence is CASSPSGGDTGELFF. The CDR3 coding sequence is TGTGCCAGCAGCCCTAGCGGGGGGGATACCGGGGAGCTGTTTTTT.

Many counts were recorded for this clonotype. This rearrangement joins TRBV4-3 to TRBJ1-1; D is ambiguous. The germline gives CDR1 LGHNA, CDR2 YSLEER. V was trimmed by 0 bases and J by 4 bases, leaving 9 bases between them. CDR3 length: 14 amino acids. CDR3 region: CASSQDSRGTEAFF. CDR3 DNA: TGCGCCAGCAGCCAAGATTCCCGGGGCACTGAAGCTTTCTTT.

This clonotype was counted between two and nine times. This rearrangement joins TRBV20-1 to TRBJ1-5; tentatively, D is TRBD1 (5 bases). The CDR3 covers 14 residues. Trimming removed 6 bases from V and 4 bases from J, with 16 bases in between. Germline V gene data show CDR1 as DFQATT and CDR2 as SNEGSKA (reference sequence). CDR3 sequence: CSARINGGNQPQHF. The CDR3 DNA follows: TGCAGTGCCCGTATAAATGGGGGAAATCAGCCCCAGCATTTT.

This clonotype was detected a few times. The CDR3: CASTPTGFNEQFF. In DNA, the CDR3 is TGTGCCAGCACCCCCACAGGGTTCAATGAGCAGTTCTTC. The chain employs TRBV12-3 or TRBV12-4 and TRBJ2-1, with a possible D match to TRBD1 (6 bases). The V gene lost 7 bases and the J gene lost 6 bases, with 13 bases spanning the gap. This CDR3 has 13 residues.

There are a few counts of this clonotype. This chain connects TRBV6-5 to TRBJ1-4; D not resolved. Germline V gene sequence: CDR1 MNHEY, CDR2 SVGAGI. V was pared by 2 bases and J by 0 bases, with 7 bases between. The CDR3 has 15 residues. CDR3 amino acids: CASSYRPATNEKLFF. CDR3 bases: TGTGCCAGCAGTTACAGACCTGCAACTAATGAAAAACTGTTTTTT.

The chain employs TRBV29-1 and TRBJ2-5; TRBD1 is a possible D gene (6 bases). CDR3 length: 12 residues. Trimming took off 4 bases at V and 3 bases at J, with 9 bases between the two ends. The V gene's germline CDR1 is SQVTM and CDR2 ANQGSEA. CDR3 in amino acids: CSVAGVEETQYF. In DNA form, the CDR3 reads TGCAGCGTTGCAGGGGTGGAAGAGACCCAGTACTTC.

This clonotype came up a few times. The chain combines TRBV7-2 with TRBJ2-5, with 8 nucleotides matching TRBD1. CDR3 length: 13 amino acids. Germline CDR1 and CDR2: SGHTA and FQGNSA. The J segment lost 5 bases and the V segment lost 6 bases, leaving 5 bases of the junction unmatched. The CDR3 here is CASRRTGLETQYF. CDR3 bases: TGTGCCAGCAGGCGGACAGGGTTGGAGACCCAGTACTTC.

There are a few counts of this clonotype. J is TRBJ1-1 and V is TRBV29-1; no reliable D call. CDR3 size: 12 residues. Germline values: CDR1 SQVTM, CDR2 ANQGSEA. The V end was cut by 4 bases, the J end by 1 base, with 7 bases between. The CDR3 sequence: CSVAGGNTEAFF. CDR3 nucleotides: TGCAGCGTTGCGGGCGGGAACACTGAAGCTTTCTTT.

The chain employs TRBV11-1 and TRBJ2-5; D is undetermined. This CDR3 is 19 amino acids long. Germline values: CDR1 SGHAT, CDR2 FQDESV (reference sequence). With 5 bases removed from V and 4 bases from J, the gap between germline ends came to 29 bases. The CDR3 bases are TGTGCCAGCAGCACCCGAAGGCAGTCAACTCTTGGTCGGGTAGAGACCCAGTACTTC. It yields the protein CASSTRRQSTLGRVETQYF. Full variable domain (missing parts from reference TRBV11-1 and TRBJ2-5): EAEVAQSPRYKITEKSQAVAFWCDPISGHATLYWYRQILGQGPELLVQFQDESVVDDSQLPKDRFSAERLKGVDSTLKIQPAELGDSAMYLCASSTRRQSTLGRVETQYFGPGTRLLVL.

This clonotype was found a few times. The chain joins TRBV4-3 to TRBJ1-1; D is unclear. The CDR3 runs to 17 residues. The germline V gene has CDR1 LGHNA and CDR2 YSLEER. V lost 1 base and J 3 bases, leaving 18 bases between the germline ends. The CDR3: CASSQGVFWVTDTEAFF. The DNA for the CDR3 is TGCGCCAGCAGCCAAGGGGTCTTCTGGGTAACGGACACTGAAGCTTTCTTT.

In DNA, the CDR3 is TGTGCCAGCAGCTTGGTCCCAGGGGGCGCAGATACGCAGTATTTT. This gives the protein CASSLVPGGADTQYF. The chain recombines TRBV5-6 with TRBJ2-3, with 8 bases identical to TRBD1. With V trimmed by 0 bases and J by 4 bases, 4 bases remained unmatched. The CDR3 loop spans 15 amino acids. The germline V gene has CDR1 SGHDT and CDR2 YYEEEE.

This clonotype was recorded a few times. This chain joins TRBV21-1 and TRBJ2-7; TRBD1, the D gene given by the table, was not confirmed from the DNA. TRBV21-1 is a documented pseudogene. The CDR3 consists of 16 residues. The CDR3 here is CASSKRPGLGSYEQYV. DNA for the CDR3: TGTGCCAGCAGCAAAAGGCCGGGACTAGGGTCCTACGAGCAGTACGTC.

This clonotype has just a few counts. Since a much larger clone is just one base distant, this may be a read error. The gene calls are TRBV5-1 and TRBJ2-7; D not certain. The CDR3 consists of 12 residues. Germline values: CDR1 SGHRS, CDR2 YFSETQ. V was shortened by 1 base and J by 4 bases, with 6 bases between the two germline ends. CDR3 protein: CASSLRWYEQYF. The CDR3 bases are TGCGCCAGCAGCTTGCGGTGGTACGAGCAGTACTTC.

This clonotype was observed a few times. The rearrangement uses TRBV15 and TRBJ1-6; tentative D call: TRBD1 (5 bases). The CDR3 runs 15 residues. V was shortened by 3 bases and J by 7 bases, with 13 bases between the two germline ends. Germline CDR1 reads LNHNV; CDR2 reads YYDKDF (reference sequence). The CDR3 reads CATSRERGGNSPLHF. Written as DNA, the CDR3 is TGTGCCACCAGCAGGGAACGGGGGGGGAATTCACCCCTCCACTTT.

The chain links TRBV11-1 to TRBJ2-2; the match to TRBD1 covers 8 bases. The CDR3 is 16 residues long. V gave up 5 bases and J gave up 3 bases; unmatched junction bases: 8. CDR1 SGHAT and CDR2 FQDESV come from the germline V gene (reference sequence). CDR3 residues: CASSPQGASDTGELFF. CDR3 in DNA: TGTGCCAGCAGCCCCCAGGGGGCTAGCGACACCGGGGAGCTGTTTTTT.

This clonotype was recorded a few times. V is TRBV11-3 and J is TRBJ2-3; 8 bases fit TRBD1. Germline CDR1 SGHNT, CDR2 YENEEA. The V segment lost 5 bases and the J segment 1 base; nucleotides outside the gene matches: 5. The CDR3 extends over 15 amino acids. CDR3 sequence reads: CASSGGQGRTDTQYF. The CDR3 DNA sequence: TGTGCCAGCAGCGGAGGACAGGGACGCACAGATACGCAGTATTTT. The variable domain in full, completed from reference TRBV11-3 and TRBJ2-3, reads EAGVVQSPRYKIIEKKQPVAFWCNPISGHNTLYWYLQNLGQGPELLIRYENEEAVDDSQLPKDRFSAERLKGVDSTLKIQPAELGDSAVYLCASSGGQGRTDTQYFGPGTRLTVL.

A few counts support this clonotype. The V call is TRBV20-1, the J call TRBJ2-3, with 13 bases identical to TRBD2. The germline gives CDR1 DFQATT, CDR2 SNEGSKA (reference sequence). The CDR3 sequence is 15 residues long. With 7 bases clipped from V and 2 bases from J, the junction kept 6 bases outside the gene matches. The CDR3 region has the DNA TGCAGTGTAAGACTAGCGGGGGGTTACACAGATACGCAGTATTTT. Amino acid sequence: CSVRLAGGYTDTQYF.